The sequence of this T cell receptor (beta chain) was determined in a study of post-analysis software for immune sequencing data. The V and J ends lost 5 bases and 2 bases, in that order; junction bases with no gene match: 5. CDR1 SGHTA and CDR2 FQGNSA come from the germline V gene. The CDR3 sequence is 14 residues long. Worth noting for this clonotype: Its specificity is unknown.

Broader study findings: Relative to controls, patients with multiple sclerosis showed significantly lower normalized Chao1 diversity.

TCR beta libraries were prepared from cDNA with unique molecular identifiers. TCRdb re-analysed the PCR reads in MiXCR, keeping a single row per CDR3 protein. The top ten hold 25% to 35% of the sample, which has around 150,000 distinct CDR3 sequences, about 34% seen once. The source was blood, collected after autologous hematopoietic stem cell transplantation. The source of this sequence is a girl under 18 with multiple sclerosis. The chain links TRBV7-2 to TRBJ2-5; 7 bases map to TRBD1. CDR3 sequence (DNA): TGTGCCAGCAGCCTACAGGGGTCACAAGAGACCCAGTACTTC. Protein product: CASSLQGSQETQYF. Filled out from reference TRBV7-2 and TRBJ2-5, the complete variable domain reads GAGVSQSPSNKVTEKGKDVELRCDPISGHTALYWYRQSLGQGLEFLIYFQGNSAPDKSGLPSDRFSAERTGGSVSTLTIQRTQQEDSAVYLCASSLQGSQETQYFGPGTRLLVL.